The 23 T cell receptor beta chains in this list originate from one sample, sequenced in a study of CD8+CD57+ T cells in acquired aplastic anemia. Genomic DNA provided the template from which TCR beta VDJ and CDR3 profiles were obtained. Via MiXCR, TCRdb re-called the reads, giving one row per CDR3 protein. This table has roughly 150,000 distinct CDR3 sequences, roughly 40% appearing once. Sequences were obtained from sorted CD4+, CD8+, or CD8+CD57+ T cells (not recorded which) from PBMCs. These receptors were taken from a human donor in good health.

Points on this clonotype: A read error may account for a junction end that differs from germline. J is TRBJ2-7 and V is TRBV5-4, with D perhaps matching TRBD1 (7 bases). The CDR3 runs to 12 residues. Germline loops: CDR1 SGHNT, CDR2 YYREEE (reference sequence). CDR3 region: CTSSPGDSEQYF. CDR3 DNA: TGTACCAGCAGCCCGGGGGACAGCGAGCAGTACTTC.

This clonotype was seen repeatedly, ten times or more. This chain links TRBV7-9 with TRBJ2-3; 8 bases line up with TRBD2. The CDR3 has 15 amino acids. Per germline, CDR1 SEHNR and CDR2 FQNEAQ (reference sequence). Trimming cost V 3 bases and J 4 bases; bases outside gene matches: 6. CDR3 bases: TGTGCCAGCAGCTTTGGCGCGGGAGGCCCAGATACGCAGTATTTT. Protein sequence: CASSFGAGGPDTQYF.

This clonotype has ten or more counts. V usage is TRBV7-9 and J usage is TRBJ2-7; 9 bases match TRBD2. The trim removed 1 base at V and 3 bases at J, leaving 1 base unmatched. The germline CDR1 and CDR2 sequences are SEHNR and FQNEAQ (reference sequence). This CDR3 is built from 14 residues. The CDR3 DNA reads TGTGCCAGCAGCTTAGTAGCGGGAGTCTACGAGCAGTACTTC. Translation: CASSLVAGVYEQYF.

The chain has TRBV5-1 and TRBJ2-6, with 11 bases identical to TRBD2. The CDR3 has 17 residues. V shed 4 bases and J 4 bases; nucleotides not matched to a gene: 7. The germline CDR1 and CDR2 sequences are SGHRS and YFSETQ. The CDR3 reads CASSRTSGSGGANVLTF. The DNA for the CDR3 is TGCGCCAGCAGCAGAACTAGCGGGAGTGGCGGGGCCAACGTCCTGACTTTC.

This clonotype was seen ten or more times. The CDR3 here is CSARNLAGNSEETQYF. The CDR3 DNA sequence: TGCAGTGCTAGGAACCTAGCGGGGAACAGCGAAGAGACCCAGTACTTC. The chain is built from TRBV20-1 and TRBJ2-5; TRBD2 matches at 9 bases. The CDR3 is made up of 16 amino acids. Germline assignment: CDR1 DFQATT and CDR2 SNEGSKA (reference sequence). The J segment lost 3 bases and the V segment lost 3 bases, leaving 11 bases of the junction unmatched.

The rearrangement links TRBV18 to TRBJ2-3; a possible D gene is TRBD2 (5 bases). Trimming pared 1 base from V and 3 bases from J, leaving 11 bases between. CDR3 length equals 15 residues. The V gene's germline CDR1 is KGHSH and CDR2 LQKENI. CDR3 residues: CASSPLGSTTDTQYF. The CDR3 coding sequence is TGTGCCAGCTCACCACTTGGGAGCACTACAGATACGCAGTATTTT.

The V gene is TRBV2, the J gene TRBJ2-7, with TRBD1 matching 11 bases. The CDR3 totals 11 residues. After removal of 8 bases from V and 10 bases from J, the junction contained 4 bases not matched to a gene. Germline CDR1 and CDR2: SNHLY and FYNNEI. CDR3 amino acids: CASEGQGVQYF. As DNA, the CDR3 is TGTGCCAGCGAGGGACAGGGGGTTCAGTACTTC.

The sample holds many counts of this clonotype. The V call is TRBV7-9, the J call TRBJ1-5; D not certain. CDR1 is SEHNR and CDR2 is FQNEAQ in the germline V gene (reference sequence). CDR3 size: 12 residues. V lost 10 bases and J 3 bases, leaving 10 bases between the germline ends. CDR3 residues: CATGQINQPQHF. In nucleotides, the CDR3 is TGTGCCACTGGGCAGATCAATCAGCCCCAGCATTTT.

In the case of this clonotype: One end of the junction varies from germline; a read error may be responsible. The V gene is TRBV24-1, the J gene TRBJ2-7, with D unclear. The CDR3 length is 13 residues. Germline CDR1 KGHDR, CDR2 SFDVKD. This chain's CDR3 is CATSDITRDERYF. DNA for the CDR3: TGTGCCACCAGTGATATTACTCGAGACGAGCGGTACTTC.

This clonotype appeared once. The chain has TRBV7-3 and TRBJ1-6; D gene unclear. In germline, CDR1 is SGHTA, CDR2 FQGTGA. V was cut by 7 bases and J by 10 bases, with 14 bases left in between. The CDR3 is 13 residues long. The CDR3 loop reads CASNPGRASPLHF. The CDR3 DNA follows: TGTGCCAGCAACCCCGGTAGGGCGTCACCCCTCCACTTT.

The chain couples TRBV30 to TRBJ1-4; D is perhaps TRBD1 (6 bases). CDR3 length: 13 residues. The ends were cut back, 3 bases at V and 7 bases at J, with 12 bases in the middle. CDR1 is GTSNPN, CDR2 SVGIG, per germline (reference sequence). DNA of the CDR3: TGTGCCTGGAGCCGAACAGGGAGTGAAAAACTGTTTTTT. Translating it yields CAWSRTGSEKLFF.

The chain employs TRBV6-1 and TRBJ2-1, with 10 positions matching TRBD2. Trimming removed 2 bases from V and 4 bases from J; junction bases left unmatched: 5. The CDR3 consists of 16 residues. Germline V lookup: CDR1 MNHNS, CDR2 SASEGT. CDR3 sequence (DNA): TGTGCCAGCAGTGAATTAGCGGGGGGAGGTTACAATGAGCAGTTCTTC. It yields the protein CASSELAGGGYNEQFF.

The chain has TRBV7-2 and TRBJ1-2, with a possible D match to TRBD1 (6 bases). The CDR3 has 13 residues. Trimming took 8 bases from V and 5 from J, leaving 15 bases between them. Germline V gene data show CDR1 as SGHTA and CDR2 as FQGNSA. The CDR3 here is CASAPGAGYGYTF. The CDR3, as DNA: TGTGCCAGCGCTCCAGGGGCGGGGTATGGCTACACCTTC. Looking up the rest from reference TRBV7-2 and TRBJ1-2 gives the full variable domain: GAGVSQSPSNKVTEKGKDVELRCDPISGHTALYWYRQSLGQGLEFLIYFQGNSAPDKSGLPSDRFSAERTGGSVSTLTIQRTQQEDSAVYLCASAPGAGYGYTFGSGTRLTVV.

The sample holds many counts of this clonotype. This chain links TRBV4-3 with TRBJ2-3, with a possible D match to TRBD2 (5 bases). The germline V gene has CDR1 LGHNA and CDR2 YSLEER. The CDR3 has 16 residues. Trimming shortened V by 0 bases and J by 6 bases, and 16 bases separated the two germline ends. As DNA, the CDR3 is TGCGCCAGCAGCCAAGATTGGGCACGGGGTCCCGATACGCAGTATTTT. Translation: CASSQDWARGPDTQYF.

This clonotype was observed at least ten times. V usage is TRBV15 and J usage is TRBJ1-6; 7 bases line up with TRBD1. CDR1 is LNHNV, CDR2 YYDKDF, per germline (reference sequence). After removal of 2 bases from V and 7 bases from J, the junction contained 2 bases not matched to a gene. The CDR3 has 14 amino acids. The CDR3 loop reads CATSRRGLNSPLHF. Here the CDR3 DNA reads TGTGCCACCAGCAGAAGGGGGCTGAATTCACCCCTCCACTTT.

The CDR3 is CASSLAPSGGLYEQYF. In DNA form, the CDR3 reads TGCGCCAGCAGCTTGGCCCCTAGCGGGGGGCTCTACGAGCAGTACTTC. This chain connects TRBV5-1 to TRBJ2-7; 11 positions match TRBD2. Germline V gene data show CDR1 as SGHRS and CDR2 as YFSETQ. V shed 0 bases and J 3 bases; nucleotides not matched to a gene: 5. The CDR3 extends over 16 amino acids.

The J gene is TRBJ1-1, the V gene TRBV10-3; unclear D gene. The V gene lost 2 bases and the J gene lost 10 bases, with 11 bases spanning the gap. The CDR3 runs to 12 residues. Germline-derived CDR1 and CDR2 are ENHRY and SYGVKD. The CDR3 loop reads CAISEDGSGAFF. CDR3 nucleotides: TGTGCCATCAGTGAGGACGGGAGTGGAGCTTTCTTT.

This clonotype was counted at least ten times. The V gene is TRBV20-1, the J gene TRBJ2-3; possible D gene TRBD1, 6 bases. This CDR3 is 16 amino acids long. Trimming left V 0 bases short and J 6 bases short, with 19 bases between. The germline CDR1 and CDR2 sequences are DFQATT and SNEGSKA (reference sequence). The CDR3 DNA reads TGCAGTGCTAGAGATGGCCAGGGGCCCCCAGGGGATACGCAGTATTTT. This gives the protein CSARDGQGPPGDTQYF.

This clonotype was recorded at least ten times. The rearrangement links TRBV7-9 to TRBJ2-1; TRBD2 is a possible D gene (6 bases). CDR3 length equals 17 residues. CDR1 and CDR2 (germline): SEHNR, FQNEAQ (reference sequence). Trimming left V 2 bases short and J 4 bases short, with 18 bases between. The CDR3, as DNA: TGTGCCAGCAGCTTACCCGGGGGACCATCGGGGTACAATGAGCAGTTCTTC. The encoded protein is CASSLPGGPSGYNEQFF. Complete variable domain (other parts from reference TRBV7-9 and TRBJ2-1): DTGVSQNPRHKITKRGQNVTFRCDPISEHNRLYWYRQTLGQGPEFLTYFQNEAQLEKSRLLSDRFSAERPKGSFSTLEIQRTEQGDSAMYLCASSLPGGPSGYNEQFFGPGTRLTVL.

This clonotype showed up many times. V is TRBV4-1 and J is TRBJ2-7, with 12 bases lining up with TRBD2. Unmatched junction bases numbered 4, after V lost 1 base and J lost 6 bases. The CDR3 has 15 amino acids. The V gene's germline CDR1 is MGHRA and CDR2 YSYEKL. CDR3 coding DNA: TGCGCCAGCAGCCAAGGACTAGCGGGAGTGTCCGAGCAGTACTTC. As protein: CASSQGLAGVSEQYF.

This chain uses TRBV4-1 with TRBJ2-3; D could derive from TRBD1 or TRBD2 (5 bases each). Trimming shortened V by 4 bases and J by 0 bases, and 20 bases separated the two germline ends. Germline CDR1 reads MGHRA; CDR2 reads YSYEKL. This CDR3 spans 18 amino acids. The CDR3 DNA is TGCGCCAGCAGCCGACACCTCAGGGAGAAGGTTAGCACAGATACGCAGTATTTT. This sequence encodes CASSRHLREKVSTDTQYF.

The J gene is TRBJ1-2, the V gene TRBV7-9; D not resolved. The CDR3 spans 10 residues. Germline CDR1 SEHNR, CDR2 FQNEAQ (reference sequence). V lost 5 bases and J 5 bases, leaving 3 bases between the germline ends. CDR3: CASSQYGYTF. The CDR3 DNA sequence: TGTGCCAGCAGCCAATATGGCTACACCTTC.

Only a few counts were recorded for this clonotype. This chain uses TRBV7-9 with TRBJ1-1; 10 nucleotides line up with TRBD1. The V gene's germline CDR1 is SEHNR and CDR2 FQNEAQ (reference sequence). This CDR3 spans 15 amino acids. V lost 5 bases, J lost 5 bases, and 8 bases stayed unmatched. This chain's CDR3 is CASSQRDRGLTEAFF. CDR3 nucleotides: TGTGCCAGCAGCCAACGGGACAGGGGTTTAACTGAAGCTTTCTTT.